Described below is a single TCR beta chain sequence and its context. This receptor's antigen is unknown. Qualities for individual bases were not recorded, and no much larger clone is one base off. The immunoSEQ Assay, a bias-controlled multiplex PCR, was used to amplify TCRbeta CDR3 regions from genomic DNA. Regarding the original processing steps: The number of nucleated cells in each sample was estimated from the amplification of reference gene primers within the assay. To quantify the absolute abundance of each unique TCRbeta CDR3 rearrangement, sequence reads were collapsed and filtered. Productive Simpson clonality was computed per sample as the square root of Simpson's diversity index over productive rearrangements. TCRdb re-hosts the immuneACCESS table, in-frame sequences only. Its copies lack some clones; in the studies checked, an unresolved V gene accounts for under half of them, and the cause for the rest is not known. V and J calls and clone size follow that table, whereas D and trimming were derived from the DNA. Across this sample there are about 70,000 clones, with around 91% seen only once. 7% to 9% of the sample lies in the top ten.

V loses 3 bases of germline sequence and J loses 4 bases, and the interval between the two ends is 4 bases. From cysteine to phenylalanine, the CDR3 is 11 amino acids long. The entry retains the CDR3 DNA only, 33 bases that are in frame from base 1. From a lookup of the germline V gene, CDR1 and CDR2 are SGHDT and YYEEEE. Each collaborating institution followed its own protocols to collect whole blood in K2EDTA tubes. For TCRbeta analysis, collaborator samples were shipped as frozen whole blood, as isolated PBMCs, or as DNA extracted from either sample type. The source of the sample is a study of blood T cell repertoires in COVID-19 (dated by TCRdb to the early 2020s). Describing the broader study: The collaborator samples originated in the United States, Italy and Spain and spanned the acute and convalescent phases of COVID-19. The samples were drawn from two sources: the first 160 participants of the ongoing ImmuneRACE study, and 1,254 subjects contributed by 6 global collaborators. The repertoires were released in a freely available public database meant as a resource for research on the immune response to SARS-CoV-2. The material from the prospective study consisted of cDNA or gDNA derived from T cells, B-cell-depleted T cells, or PBMCs. Where available, HLA class I and class II types were obtained from metadata supplied by the sample provider rather than from assay-based typing. Nearly every sample came with metadata listing a de-identified subject ID, COVID-19 status, age in years and sex. Deeply sampled blood TCRbeta repertoires from subjects exposed to, actively infected with, or recovered from COVID-19 were included in the dataset. Overall results and qualifications from the work: The amount of clinical and demographic metadata varied by source and participant and was provided uncurated.

Sequencing input: peripheral blood. Recombination joined TRBV5-6 with TRBJ1-1, with the D gene uncertain. The TCR originated in a human donor in a cohort sampled during active COVID-19. Here is the DNA: TGTGCCAGCAGCTCAGTCACTGAAGCTTTCTTT. It specifies CASSSVTEAFF.